These 32 T cell receptor beta chains were all obtained from the same sample, sequenced in a study of T cell repertoires in cytomegalovirus infection. TCRdb re-derived calls from the reads in MiXCR, one entry per CDR3 protein. The sample lists over 100,000 distinct CDR3 sequences, 10% occurring once. Their antigen targets remain unknown. Input material: PBMCs, sequenced either directly or after in vitro stimulation (not recorded which). These receptors were collected from a human donor in good health (CMV status not recorded). Some clones in this sample may be carry-over from other donors' samples.

This sequence joins TRBV6-6 and TRBJ2-3, with 12 bases matching TRBD2. The ends lost 1 base at V and 6 bases at J; junction bases unmatched: 5. CDR1 MNHNY and CDR2 SVGAGI come from the germline V gene (reference sequence). The CDR3 runs to 16 residues. DNA of the CDR3: TGTGCCAGCAGTTACTTTAGACTAGCGGGAGAGGATACGCAGTATTTT. This encodes CASSYFRLAGEDTQYF.

The V gene is TRBV12-3 or TRBV12-4, the J gene TRBJ2-1; 16 positions match TRBD2. The CDR3 spans 19 residues. V trimming: 6 bases; J trimming: 1 base; junction bases outside the gene matches: 9. CDR3 sequence reads: CASRAPGLAGGPSYNEQFF. In DNA form, the CDR3 reads TGTGCCAGCAGGGCTCCGGGACTAGCGGGAGGGCCATCCTACAATGAGCAGTTCTTC.

About this clonotype: A much larger clone sits a single nucleotide away, making a read error possible. The chain links TRBV20-1 to TRBJ1-3; TRBD1 aligns across 9 bases. The CDR3 extends over 16 amino acids. Trimming cost V 5 bases and J 4 bases; bases outside gene matches: 12. Germline V lookup: CDR1 DFQATT, CDR2 SNEGSKA (reference sequence). The CDR3 nucleotides read TGCAGTGCTCAACACGGGACAGGGCATTCCGGAAACACCATATATTTT. The encoded protein is CSAQHGTGHSGNTIYF.

This sequence joins TRBV29-1 and TRBJ1-1, with no clear D. CDR1 SQVTM and CDR2 ANQGSEA come from the germline V gene. Trimming stripped 3 bases from V and 0 bases from J, with 8 bases between. CDR3 length: 13 residues. The CDR3 spells CSVERPLNTEAFF. CDR3 coding DNA: TGCAGCGTTGAGCGCCCTTTGAACACTGAAGCTTTCTTT.

CDR3 sequence (DNA): TGTGCCAGCAGCACAGGGAACAATCAGCCCCAGCATTTT. Amino acids: CASSTGNNQPQHF. V and J are TRBV28 and TRBJ1-5, with D maybe TRBD1 (6 bases). Trimming shortened V by 6 bases and J by 3 bases, and 9 bases separated the two germline ends. This CDR3 is 13 amino acids long. Germline V CDR1 and CDR2: MDHEN, SYDVKM. Looking up the rest from reference TRBV28 and TRBJ1-5 gives the full variable domain: DVKVTQSSRYLVKRTGEKVFLECVQDMDHENMFWYRQDPGLGLRLIYFSYDVKMKEKGDIPEGYSVSREKKERFSLILESASTNQTSMYLCASSTGNNQPQHFGDGTRLSIL.

This clonotype was detected ten times or more. The chain joins TRBV18 to TRBJ2-3, with D hard to call. This CDR3 has 18 residues. The germline V and J ends were trimmed by 4 bases and 2 bases, with 22 bases remaining between them. The V gene's germline CDR1 is KGHSH and CDR2 LQKENI. CDR3 amino acids: CASSQNHLSARNTDTQYF. The CDR3, as DNA: TGTGCCAGCTCACAGAACCATCTATCAGCTAGAAACACAGATACGCAGTATTTT.

Only a few counts were recorded for this clonotype. V is TRBV6-8 and J is TRBJ2-7, with 7 bases lining up with TRBD1. Germline CDR1 is MNHGY and CDR2 is SAAAGT. Trimming cost V 6 bases and J 3 bases; bases outside gene matches: 8. The CDR3 is made up of 14 amino acids. Written as DNA, the CDR3 is TGTGCCAGCAGGACACAGGGGCACAACTACGAGCAGTACGTC. Amino acid sequence: CASRTQGHNYEQYV.

This clonotype was detected many times. CDR3 nucleotide sequence: TGTGCCAGCAGCTTAGGGGGGCTGGGGACTGAAGCTTTCTTT. Translating it yields CASSLGGLGTEAFF. The chain employs TRBV7-6 and TRBJ1-1; tentatively, D is TRBD1 (6 bases). In germline, CDR1 is SGHVS, CDR2 FNYEAQ. With 1 base removed from V and 5 bases from J, the gap between germline ends came to 11 bases. This CDR3 has 14 residues.

The gene calls are TRBV6-6 and TRBJ2-1; 7 bases agree with TRBD2. The CDR3 is made up of 15 amino acids. Germline V gene sequence: CDR1 MNHNY, CDR2 SVGAGI (reference sequence). After removal of 6 bases from V and 3 bases from J, the junction contained 8 bases not matched to a gene. The CDR3 DNA is TGTGCCAGCAGATCTAGTCCGGGAGGCTACAATGAGCAGTTCTTC. This translates into CASRSSPGGYNEQFF.

This clonotype appeared many times. J is TRBJ2-3 and V is TRBV9; TRBD2 matches at 14 bases. Looked up from germline, CDR1 is SGDLS and CDR2 is YYNGEE. J lost 6 bases, V lost 3 bases, and 15 bases had no gene match. CDR3 length: 19 amino acids. The CDR3 here is CASSGLGGLAGAGGDTQYF. The CDR3 coding sequence is TGTGCCAGCAGCGGCCTCGGGGGACTAGCGGGAGCCGGGGGGGATACGCAGTATTTT.

This clonotype came up a few times. The chain recombines TRBV5-6 with TRBJ2-7; 7 nucleotides align to TRBD1. V lost 3 bases, J lost 6 bases, and 12 bases stayed unmatched. This CDR3 region has 15 residues. Per the germline V gene, CDR1 is SGHDT and CDR2 is YYEEEE. CDR3 DNA sequence: TGTGCCAGCAGCTCGAGACAGGGAATTGGGAGCGAGCAGTACTTC. Translating it yields CASSSRQGIGSEQYF.

This clonotype was observed at least ten times. This chain joins TRBV27 and TRBJ1-2, with TRBD1 identical over 7 bases. Per the germline V gene, CDR1 is MNHEY and CDR2 is SMNVEV (reference sequence). The V and J ends lost 2 bases and 4 bases, in that order; junction bases with no gene match: 10. The CDR3 extends over 16 amino acids. This chain's CDR3 is CASSLTIGGSGYGYTF. The DNA of the CDR3 is TGTGCCAGCAGTTTAACGATAGGGGGCTCGGGCTATGGCTACACCTTC.

The chain is built from TRBV2 and TRBJ2-1; D call uncertain. V was cut by 7 bases and J by 3 bases, with 7 bases left in between. The CDR3 is 12 amino acids. Germline loops: CDR1 SNHLY, CDR2 FYNNEI. The CDR3 loop is CASNTNYNEQFF. DNA of the CDR3: TGTGCCAGCAATACTAACTACAATGAGCAGTTCTTC.

This clonotype occurred a few times. This chain links TRBV7-9 with TRBJ2-7, with 7 bases lining up with TRBD1. J was trimmed by 3 bases and V by 4 bases; bases with no gene match: 6. This CDR3 comprises 14 residues. Per germline, CDR1 SEHNR and CDR2 FQNEAQ (reference sequence). CDR3 nucleotides: TGTGCCAGCAGCTCGCAGAGGGGGCTCTACGAGCAGTACTTC. Translation gives CASSSQRGLYEQYF.

This clonotype was seen ten or more times. The V and J genes are TRBV7-2 and TRBJ2-2; possibly TRBD2 for D (6 bases). CDR1 SGHTA and CDR2 FQGNSA come from the germline V gene. Trimming stripped 3 bases from V and 4 bases from J, with 12 bases between. The CDR3 loop spans 15 amino acids. The CDR3, as DNA: TGTGCCAGCAGCTTGTCGGGAGTTGTCACCGGGGAGCTGTTTTTT. Translated: CASSLSGVVTGELFF.

The J gene is TRBJ2-1, the V gene TRBV15; 7 bases are shared with TRBD2. J was trimmed by 4 bases and V by 8 bases; bases with no gene match: 2. The CDR3 runs 12 residues. Germline V gene sequence: CDR1 LNHNV, CDR2 YYDKDF (reference sequence). The CDR3: CATGRGYNEQFF. The CDR3 DNA reads TGTGCCACCGGGCGGGGGTACAATGAGCAGTTCTTC.

The chain carries TRBV5-6 and TRBJ2-7; TRBD2 agrees at 9 bases. The CDR3 length is 18 residues. Trimming cost V 2 bases and J 2 bases; bases outside gene matches: 14. Germline V lookup: CDR1 SGHDT, CDR2 YYEEEE. This CDR3 reads CASSLLPRRGGRAYEQYF. The CDR3 DNA reads TGTGCCAGCAGCTTATTGCCTAGGCGAGGCGGGAGGGCCTACGAGCAGTACTTC.

This clonotype was detected a few times. The chain is built from TRBV7-9 and TRBJ1-1; possibly TRBD1 for D (6 bases). Germline V gene sequence: CDR1 SEHNR, CDR2 FQNEAQ (reference sequence). The CDR3 totals 15 residues. The germline V and J ends were trimmed by 4 bases and 3 bases, with 15 bases remaining between them. The chain's CDR3 is CASSSPTGTDTEAFF. The CDR3 DNA sequence: TGTGCCAGCAGCTCTCCGACAGGAACGGACACTGAAGCTTTCTTT.

This clonotype appeared many times. The rearrangement joins TRBV7-2 to TRBJ2-3, with 8 positions matching TRBD2. Per the germline V gene, CDR1 is SGHTA and CDR2 is FQGNSA. The CDR3 runs to 17 residues. After removal of 0 bases from V and 5 bases from J, the junction contained 10 bases not matched to a gene. As DNA, the CDR3 is TGTGCCAGCAGCTTAGCCCCAAGCGGGAGTGGACAAGATACGCAGTATTTT. Protein product: CASSLAPSGSGQDTQYF.

V usage is TRBV6-5 and J usage is TRBJ2-5, with 8 bases that match TRBD2. Germline trimming cut 2 bases from V and 7 bases from J; bases unmatched to any gene: 3. This CDR3 comprises 13 residues. Germline V gene lookup returns CDR1 MNHEY and CDR2 SVGAGI. CDR3 protein: CASSYAGGGTQYF. The DNA for the CDR3 is TGTGCCAGCAGTTACGCGGGGGGTGGGACCCAGTACTTC.

This clonotype has a handful of counts. J is TRBJ1-2 and V is TRBV7-2; 7 nucleotides line up with TRBD1. The V gene end was trimmed by 8 bases and the J gene end by 7 bases; junction bases not matched to a gene: 10. The length of the CDR3 is 13 residues. Germline loops: CDR1 SGHTA, CDR2 FQGNSA. As DNA, the CDR3 is TGTGCCAGCCTAAGGGGAAGGGGGCCTGGCTACACCTTC. Residues: CASLRGRGPGYTF.

This clonotype was seen a few times. The chain links TRBV29-1 to TRBJ2-3, with TRBD1 matching 7 bases. This CDR3 is 14 amino acids long. V lost 4 bases to trimming and J lost 6 bases; unmatched junction nucleotides: 10. Germline V gene lookup returns CDR1 SQVTM and CDR2 ANQGSEA. The CDR3 region has the DNA TGCAGCGTTGGAGTGACAGGGCACACTGATACGCAGTATTTT. Its translation: CSVGVTGHTDTQYF.

There are many counts of this clonotype. The rearrangement links TRBV19 to TRBJ2-5; TRBD2 might be the D (5 bases). CDR3 length: 18 amino acids. Per the germline V gene, CDR1 is LNHDA and CDR2 is SQIVND (reference sequence). Trimming removed 4 bases from V and 2 bases from J, with 23 bases in between. Here the CDR3 DNA reads TGTGCCAGTAGTACCTCTAGAGGGTCTGTTCGGGATCAAGAGACCCAGTACTTC. Its protein product is CASSTSRGSVRDQETQYF.

The chain recombines TRBV10-3 with TRBJ1-1; no reliable D call. The CDR3 contains 13 residues. The germline CDR1 and CDR2 sequences are ENHRY and SYGVKD. Trimming removed 10 bases at V and 5 bases at J, with 17 bases between. The CDR3 DNA reads as TGTGCCACGGGTACGGAGAAGGCGACTGAAGCTTTCTTT. This gives the protein CATGTEKATEAFF.

This clonotype was observed many times. The chain is built from TRBV4-1 and TRBJ1-5, with D hard to call. Trimming shortened V by 2 bases and J by 0 bases, and 14 bases separated the two germline ends. The CDR3 loop spans 17 amino acids. The germline V gene encodes CDR1 MGHRA and CDR2 YSYEKL. CDR3 amino acids: CASSQNLVRVSNQPQHF. The CDR3 DNA reads as TGCGCCAGCAGCCAAAATTTGGTGAGAGTTAGCAATCAGCCCCAGCATTTT.

The J gene is TRBJ2-1, the V gene TRBV19; the D is unclear. The germline gives CDR1 LNHDA, CDR2 SQIVND (reference sequence). The CDR3 length is 13 residues. The V and J ends lost 4 bases and 7 bases respectively, with 11 bases between them. CDR3: CASSRAPDNEQFF. Written as DNA, the CDR3 is TGTGCCAGTAGTAGGGCCCCCGATAATGAGCAGTTCTTC.

This clonotype was counted at least ten times. The J gene is TRBJ2-2, the V gene TRBV7-2; no definite D call. CDR1 and CDR2 from the germline V gene are SGHTA and FQGNSA. Trimming took 3 bases from V and 4 from J, leaving 9 bases between them. This CDR3 is built from 14 residues. In DNA, the CDR3 is TGTGCCAGCAGCTTGGTCAGATCCACCGGGGAGCTGTTTTTT. Protein sequence: CASSLVRSTGELFF.

The sample holds a few counts of this clonotype. The chain joins TRBV7-2 to TRBJ2-5, with D tentatively TRBD1 (6 bases). The CDR3 contains 15 residues. Germline CDR1 reads SGHTA; CDR2 reads FQGNSA. Trimming shortened V by 5 bases and J by 4 bases, and 17 bases separated the two germline ends. The CDR3 coding sequence is TGTGCCAGCAGCAGACAGGCCTACCAGGGAGAGACCCAGTACTTC. It is translated as CASSRQAYQGETQYF.

This clonotype is a singleton in its sample. With a much larger clone just one base away, this may be a read error. The CDR3 sequence is CSARAGRPGDTEAFF. CDR3 DNA sequence: TGCAGTGCTAGAGCTGGGAGACCCGGGGACACTGAAGCTTTCTTT. The chain recombines TRBV20-1 with TRBJ1-1; D gene ambiguous. Deletions cut 1 base from V and 3 bases from J, with 15 bases between. Germline V gene lookup returns CDR1 DFQATT and CDR2 SNEGSKA (reference sequence). The CDR3 has 15 amino acids.

V and J are TRBV6-1 and TRBJ2-7; unclear D gene. The CDR3 loop spans 12 amino acids. V lost 2 bases and J 7 bases, leaving 9 bases between the germline ends. The V gene's germline CDR1 is MNHNS and CDR2 SASEGT. CDR3 sequence: CASSEWAEEQYV. Here the CDR3 DNA reads TGTGCCAGCAGTGAATGGGCGGAGGAGCAGTACGTC.

This clonotype was seen more than once but under ten times. The chain links TRBV5-1 to TRBJ1-1, with 7 bases lining up with TRBD1. CDR1 SGHRS and CDR2 YFSETQ come from the germline V gene. V dropped 4 bases and J dropped 0; count of bases not matched to a gene: 6. The CDR3 loop spans 15 amino acids. The CDR3 protein is CASSDSGGLNTEAFF. The CDR3 DNA follows: TGCGCCAGCAGCGATTCAGGGGGTCTGAACACTGAAGCTTTCTTT.

The V gene is TRBV5-6, the J gene TRBJ1-1, with a tentative D call TRBD1 (5 bases). V lost 0 bases, J lost 5 bases, and 8 bases lay in between. The germline V gene encodes CDR1 SGHDT and CDR2 YYEEEE. The CDR3 loop spans 13 amino acids. DNA for the CDR3: TGTGCCAGCAGCTTGGGGGACGTAACTGAAGCTTTCTTT. Translation gives CASSLGDVTEAFF.